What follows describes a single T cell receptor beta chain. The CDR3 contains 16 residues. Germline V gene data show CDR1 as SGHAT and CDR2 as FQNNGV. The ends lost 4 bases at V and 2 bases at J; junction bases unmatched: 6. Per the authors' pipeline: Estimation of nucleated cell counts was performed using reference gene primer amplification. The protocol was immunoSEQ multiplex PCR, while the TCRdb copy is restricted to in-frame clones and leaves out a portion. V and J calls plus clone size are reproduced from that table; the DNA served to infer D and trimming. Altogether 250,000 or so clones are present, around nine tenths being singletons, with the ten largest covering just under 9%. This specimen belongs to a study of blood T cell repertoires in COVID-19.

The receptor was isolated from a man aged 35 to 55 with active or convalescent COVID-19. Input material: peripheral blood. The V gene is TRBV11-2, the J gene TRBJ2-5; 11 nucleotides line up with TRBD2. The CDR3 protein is CASSYPGLAVQETQYF. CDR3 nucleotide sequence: TGTGCCAGCAGCTACCCGGGACTAGCGGTTCAAGAGACCCAGTACTTC.